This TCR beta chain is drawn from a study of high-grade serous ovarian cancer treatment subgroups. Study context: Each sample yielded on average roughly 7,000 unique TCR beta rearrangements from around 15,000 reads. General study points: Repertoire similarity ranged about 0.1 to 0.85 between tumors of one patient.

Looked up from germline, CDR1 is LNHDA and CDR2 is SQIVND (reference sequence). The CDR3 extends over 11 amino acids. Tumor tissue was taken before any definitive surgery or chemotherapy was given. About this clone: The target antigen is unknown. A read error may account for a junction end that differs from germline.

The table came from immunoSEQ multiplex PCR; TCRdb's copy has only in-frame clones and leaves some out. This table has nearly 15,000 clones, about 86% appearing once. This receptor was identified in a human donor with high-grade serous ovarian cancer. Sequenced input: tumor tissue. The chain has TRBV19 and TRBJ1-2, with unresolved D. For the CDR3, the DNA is TGTGCCAGTAGTATTGGGAATGGCTTCACCTTC. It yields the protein CASSIGNGFTF.